This entry lists 10 T cell receptor beta chains sequenced from one sample in a study of blood T cell repertoires in COVID-19. Profiled with immunoSEQ multiplex PCR; TCRdb holds only in-frame clones, not every one. The sample yields approximately 40,000 clones, about 85% seen once. Sample: peripheral blood. The receptors originated from a man in his fifties in a cohort sampled during active COVID-19.

As DNA, the CDR3 is TGTGCCAGTAGTATAGATCTATCGGGGACTAGCGGGAGCACAGATACGCAGTATTTT. It is translated as CASSIDLSGTSGSTDTQYF. The chain is built from TRBV19 and TRBJ2-3, with 12 bases that match TRBD2. The germline gives CDR1 LNHDA, CDR2 SQIVND (reference sequence). Trimming at V came to 0 bases and at J to 0 bases, leaving 7 bases not matched to a gene. The CDR3 sequence is 19 residues long.

The CDR3 spells CASSYGAGAAYEQYF. Here the CDR3 DNA reads TGTGCCAGCAGTTACGGAGCGGGGGCCGCCTACGAGCAGTACTTC. This chain joins TRBV6-5 and TRBJ2-7; 8 nucleotides line up with TRBD2. CDR1 is MNHEY, CDR2 SVGAGI, per germline. After removal of 2 bases from V and 2 bases from J, the junction contained 5 bases not matched to a gene. The CDR3 length is 15 residues.

The gene calls are TRBV11-1 and TRBJ2-3; possible D gene TRBD1, 6 bases. V was trimmed by 5 bases and J by 7 bases, leaving 22 bases between them. The CDR3 contains 16 residues. Germline assignment: CDR1 SGHAT and CDR2 FQDESV (reference sequence). In nucleotides, the CDR3 is TGTGCCAGCAGCCCGGACGGGTGGGGGCTAAGACATACGCAGTATTTT. It codes for CASSPDGWGLRHTQYF. The whole variable domain, filled in from reference TRBV11-1 and TRBJ2-3, reads EAEVAQSPRYKITEKSQAVAFWCDPISGHATLYWYRQILGQGPELLVQFQDESVVDDSQLPKDRFSAERLKGVDSTLKIQPAELGDSAMYLCASSPDGWGLRHTQYFGPGTRLTVL.

The chain combines TRBV9 with TRBJ2-2, with D possibly TRBD2 on 6 matching bases. V lost 0 bases and J 1 base, leaving 10 bases between the germline ends. The CDR3 spans 16 residues. Per the germline V gene, CDR1 is SGDLS and CDR2 is YYNGEE. CDR3 bases: TGTGCCAGCAGCGTAGGTGATAGCGGGAACACCGGGGAGCTGTTTTTT. Its translation: CASSVGDSGNTGELFF.

The CDR3 bases are TGTGCCTGGAGCCCCAGGGGGCTGGGAATGGCTGAAGCTTTCTTT. This gives the protein CAWSPRGLGMAEAFF. This chain joins TRBV30 and TRBJ1-1, with 8 bases fitting TRBD1. CDR3 length: 15 residues. The V and J ends lost 3 bases and 6 bases, in that order; junction bases with no gene match: 12. Germline assignment: CDR1 GTSNPN and CDR2 SVGIG (reference sequence).

V gene TRBV7-3 combines with J gene TRBJ2-3; D might be TRBD2 (7 bases). Germline CDR1 reads SGHTA; CDR2 reads FQGTGA. Trimming left V 2 bases short and J 2 bases short, with 26 bases between. The CDR3 is 20 residues long. Here the CDR3 DNA reads TGTGCCAGCAGCTTATTGGGAGGGGTGGACAGACAGACCAACACAGATACGCAGTATTTT. This translates into CASSLLGGVDRQTNTDTQYF.

This clone has only one observation. The chain joins TRBV19 to TRBJ2-3, with a tentative D call TRBD1 (5 bases). The CDR3 runs 15 residues. V was shortened by 0 bases and J by 2 bases, with 9 bases between the two germline ends. Germline V gene sequence: CDR1 LNHDA, CDR2 SQIVND (reference sequence). CDR3 bases: TGTGCCAGTAGTATAGAGGGGCATTTCACAGATACGCAGTATTTT. It specifies CASSIEGHFTDTQYF. The whole variable domain, remainder taken from reference TRBV19 and TRBJ2-3, is DGGITQSPKYLFRKEGQNVTLSCEQNLNHDAMYWYRQDPGQGLRLIYYSQIVNDFQKGDIAEGYSVSREKKESFPLTVTSAQKNPTAFYLCASSIEGHFTDTQYFGPGTRLTVL.

This clone is a singleton in its sample. This chain uses TRBV5-5 with TRBJ1-5, with D possibly TRBD1 on 5 matching bases. Germline V gene data show CDR1 as SGHKS and CDR2 as YYEKEE (reference sequence). CDR3 size: 13 residues. Trimming cost V 2 bases and J 7 bases, with 10 bases left between them. DNA for the CDR3: TGTGCCAGCAGCTTTGGGGCGGTACAGCCCCAGCATTTT. Its protein product is CASSFGAVQPQHF.

V gene TRBV5-6 combines with J gene TRBJ2-3, with TRBD2 matching 10 bases. The CDR3 loop spans 18 amino acids. V trimming: 1 base; J trimming: 0 bases; junction bases outside the gene matches: 8. CDR1 SGHDT and CDR2 YYEEEE come from the germline V gene. This CDR3 is CASSLFLAGVSSTDTQYF. CDR3 nucleotides: TGTGCCAGCAGCTTGTTCCTAGCGGGAGTTAGTAGCACAGATACGCAGTATTTT.

This chain uses TRBV6-5 with TRBJ2-1; 8 bases map to TRBD1. The V gene end was trimmed by 10 bases and the J gene end by 4 bases; junction bases not matched to a gene: 6. The CDR3 is 13 residues long. In germline, CDR1 is MNHEY, CDR2 SVGAGI. The CDR3 sequence: CAIQRQGYNEQFF. The CDR3 coding sequence is TGTGCCATCCAGAGACAGGGGTACAATGAGCAGTTCTTC.